What follows are 6 T cell receptor beta chains derived from one specimen sequenced in a study of early T cells in non-severe SARS-CoV-2 infection. TCRdb re-analysed the 5' RACE reads in MiXCR, keeping a single row per CDR3 protein. The data show about 48,000 distinct CDR3 sequences, about 7.8% seen once. Sequencing was carried out using whole blood. Every receptor here comes from an adult who was a healthcare worker with PCR-confirmed SARS-CoV-2 infection or an uninfected control (not recorded which).

This chain connects TRBV7-6 to TRBJ2-5; D gene ambiguous. The CDR3 loop spans 14 amino acids. Germline V CDR1 and CDR2: SGHVS, FNYEAQ. V shed 2 bases and J shed 2 bases, with 9 bases lying between them. CDR3 in amino acids: CASSLKVGQETQYF. CDR3 coding DNA: TGTGCCAGCAGCTTAAAAGTCGGTCAAGAGACCCAGTACTTC.

This clonotype has a count of ten or more. This rearrangement joins TRBV13 to TRBJ1-3; D is uncertain. The germline V gene has CDR1 PRHDT and CDR2 FYEKMQ (reference sequence). CDR3 length: 16 amino acids. V was trimmed by 4 bases and J by 3 bases, leaving 16 bases between them. The CDR3 sequence: CASSSQRELLGNTIYF. Here the CDR3 DNA reads TGTGCCAGCAGCTCCCAAAGGGAGTTACTTGGAAACACCATATATTTT.

Only one count was recorded for this clonotype. V usage is TRBV29-1 and J usage is TRBJ1-1, with D possibly matching TRBD1 (5 bases). There are 15 residues in the CDR3. Germline V gives CDR1 SQVTM, CDR2 ANQGSEA. Trimming shortened V by 3 bases and J by 4 bases, and 18 bases separated the two germline ends. The CDR3 region has the DNA TGCAGCGTTGATGCCAGGGACCAAGAGAGCACTGAAGCTTTCTTT. Protein sequence: CSVDARDQESTEAFF. Combining the CDR3 with reference TRBV29-1 and TRBJ1-1 gives the whole variable domain SAVISQKPSRDICQRGTSLTIQCQVDSQVTMMFWYRQQPGQSLTLIATANQGSEATYESGFVIDKFPISRPNLTFSTLTVSNMSPEDSSIYLCSVDARDQESTEAFFGQGTRLTVV.

This clonotype was picked up many times. V gene TRBV3-1 combines with J gene TRBJ1-5; D uncertain. The V and J ends lost 4 bases and 2 bases respectively, with 9 bases between them. Germline CDR1 is LGHDT and CDR2 is YNNKEL (reference sequence). The length of the CDR3 is 14 residues. The CDR3 bases are TGTGCCAGCAGCCGGGCTATCGGCAATCAGCCCCAGCATTTT. It translates to CASSRAIGNQPQHF. Looking up the rest from reference TRBV3-1 and TRBJ1-5 gives the full variable domain: DTAVSQTPKYLVTQMGNDKSIKCEQNLGHDTMYWYKQDSKKFLKIMFSYNNKELIINETVPNRFSPKSPDKAHLNLHINSLELGDSAVYFCASSRAIGNQPQHFGDGTRLSIL.

This clonotype was counted at least ten times. The chain carries TRBV29-1 and TRBJ2-1, with 11 bases lining up with TRBD1. CDR3 size: 13 residues. V was pared by 6 bases and J by 3 bases, with 1 base of the junction left unmatched. Germline V gives CDR1 SQVTM, CDR2 ANQGSEA. CDR3 nucleotides: TGCAGCGTCGGGACAGGGGGCTACAATGAGCAGTTCTTC. Translating it yields CSVGTGGYNEQFF.

This clonotype showed up many times. V and J are TRBV4-2 and TRBJ1-6; 7 bases map to TRBD1. The junction had 7 bases not matched to a gene; V was cut back by 4 bases and J by 7 bases. CDR1 and CDR2 (germline): LGHNA, YNFKEQ. CDR3 length equals 15 residues. The CDR3 reads CASSLDETGNSPLHF. The CDR3 DNA follows: TGTGCCAGCAGCCTAGACGAGACAGGGAATTCACCCCTCCACTTT.